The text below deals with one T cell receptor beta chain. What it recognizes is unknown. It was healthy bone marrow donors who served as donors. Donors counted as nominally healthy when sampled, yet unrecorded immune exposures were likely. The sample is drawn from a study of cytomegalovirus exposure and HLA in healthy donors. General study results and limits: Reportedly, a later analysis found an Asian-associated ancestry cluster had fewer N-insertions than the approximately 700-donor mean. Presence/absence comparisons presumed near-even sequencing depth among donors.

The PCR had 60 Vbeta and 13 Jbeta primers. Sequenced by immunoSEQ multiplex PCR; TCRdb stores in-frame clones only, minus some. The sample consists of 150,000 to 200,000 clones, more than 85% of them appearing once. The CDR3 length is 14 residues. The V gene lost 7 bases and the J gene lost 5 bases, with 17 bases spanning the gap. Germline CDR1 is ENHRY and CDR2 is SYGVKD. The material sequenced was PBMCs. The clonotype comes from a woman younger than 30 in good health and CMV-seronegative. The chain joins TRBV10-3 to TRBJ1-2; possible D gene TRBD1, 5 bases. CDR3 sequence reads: CAITDRQMVYGYTF. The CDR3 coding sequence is TGTGCCATCACCGACCGACAGATGGTATATGGCTACACCTTC.